What follows is one TCR beta chain and its context. These data belong to a study of blood T cell repertoires in COVID-19. Study-wide background: Acute and convalescent COVID-19 samples came from the United States, Italy and Spain. T cells, B-cell-depleted T cells, or PBMCs supplied cDNA or gDNA.

Clinical history as reported by participants underpinned cohort assignment. The CDR3 has 14 amino acids. The germline CDR1 and CDR2 sequences are ENHRY and SYGVKD. V was shortened by 3 bases and J by 10 bases, with 13 bases between the two germline ends. Per the authors' pipeline: Amplification from reference gene primers served as the basis for estimated nucleated cell counts. The assay was immunoSEQ multiplex PCR, and TCRdb's table has in-frame clones only and misses some. The V and J calls and clone size come from that table; D and trimming were worked out from the DNA. Of more than 150,000 clones listed, around 80% were seen once; the top ten hold nearly 8%.

The clonotype comes from a woman aged 45-65 years who had recovered from COVID-19. Sequencing input: PBMCs or T cells enriched from blood (not recorded which). The chain has TRBV10-3 and TRBJ1-6; the D gene is possibly TRBD1 (5 bases). DNA for the CDR3: TGTGCCATCAGTGACAGGGTTAAGGAATCACCCCTCCACTTT. Translation: CAISDRVKESPLHF.